This entry describes one T cell receptor beta chain. Its antigen is as yet unknown. The CDR3 consists of 12 residues. Germline loops: CDR1 MDHEN, CDR2 SYDVKM. Between the trimmed V and J ends, which lost 8 bases and 15 bases, there was a span of 20 bases. Source study methods: Quality scores were absent from the junction-only immunoSEQ sequences, so filtering differed. Sequencing used immunoSEQ multiplex PCR; TCRdb keeps in-frame clones, though not all of them. V, J and clone size derive from that table, while D and trimming were established from the DNA sequence. The sample includes approximately 2,000,000 clones, approximately 90% seen only once; the top ten take 0.37%. This specimen belongs to a study of shared clonotypes between healthy human individuals. Study observations and caveats: The study drew on few donors, limiting represented genetic and exposure-history diversity.

The clonotype originates from a man aged 18-30 years in good health. Some clones in this sample may be carry-over from other donors' samples. This chain connects TRBV28 to TRBJ2-1; D gene uncertain. The specimen was naive CD4+ T cells from PBMCs. Described subset: CD45RA+ positively selected. In DNA, the CDR3 is TGTGCCAGCCTTACGGGCATTCCCCCTTTGTTCTTC. This sequence encodes CASLTGIPPLFF.